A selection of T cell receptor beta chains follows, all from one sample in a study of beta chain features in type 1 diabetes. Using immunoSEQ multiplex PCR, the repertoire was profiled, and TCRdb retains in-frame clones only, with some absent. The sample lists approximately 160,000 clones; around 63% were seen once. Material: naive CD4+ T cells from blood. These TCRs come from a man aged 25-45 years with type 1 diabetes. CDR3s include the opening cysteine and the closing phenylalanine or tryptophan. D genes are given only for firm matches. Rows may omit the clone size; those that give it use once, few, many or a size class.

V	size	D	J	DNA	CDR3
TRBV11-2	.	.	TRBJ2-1	TGTGCCAGCAGCCCAAAAAGACAGCCCGACAATGAGCAGTTCTTC	CASSPKRQPDNEQFF
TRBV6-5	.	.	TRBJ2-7	TGTGCCAGCAGTTACTCCTACAGCGTTAGCGAGCAGTACTTC	CASSYSYSVSEQYF
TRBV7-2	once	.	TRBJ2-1	TGTGCCAGCAGCTTCGGGGGGCAGACCTACAATGAGCAGTTCTTC	CASSFGGQTYNEQFF
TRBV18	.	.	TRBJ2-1	TGTGCCAGCTCCCCCATGGACAGCAGGAGCTCCTACAATGAGCAGTTCTTC	CASSPMDSRSSYNEQFF
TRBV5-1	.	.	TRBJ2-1	TGCGCCAGCAGCTCGGCCAATGAGCAGTTCTTC	CASSSANEQFF
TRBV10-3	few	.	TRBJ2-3	TGTGCCTCGACAGGCCGCTCTAGCACAGATACGCAGTATTTT	CASTGRSSTDTQYF
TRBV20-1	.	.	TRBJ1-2	TGCAGTGGGCTCGCACCAGGACAGCCATCCTGG	CSGLAPGQPSW
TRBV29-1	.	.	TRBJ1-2	TGCAGCGTTGGGGGGCTTTATGGCTACACCTTC	CSVGGLYGYTF
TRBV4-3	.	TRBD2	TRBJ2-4	TGCGCCAGCAGCCAAGATCGTACTAGCGGCGACATTCAGTACTTC	CASSQDRTSGDIQYF
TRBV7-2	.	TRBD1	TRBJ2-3	TGTGCCAGCAGCAACGACAGGGGTATCGATACGCAGTATTTT	CASSNDRGIDTQYF
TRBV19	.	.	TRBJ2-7	TGTGCCAGTAGTATAGCCAGGACCTACTCCTACGAGCAGTACTTC	CASSIARTYSYEQYF
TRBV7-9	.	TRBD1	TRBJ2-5	TGTGCCAGCAGCTTCTTAGGGACAGGGTACCAAGAGACCCAGTACTTC	CASSFLGTGYQETQYF
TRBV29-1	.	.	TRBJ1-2	TGCAGCGTTTCGTGGGGGAACTATGGCTACACCTTC	CSVSWGNYGYTF
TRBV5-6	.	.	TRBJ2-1	TGTGCCAGCAGCTTGGCTGACTTAAACAATGAGCAGTTCTTC	CASSLADLNNEQFF
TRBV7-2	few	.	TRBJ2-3	TGTGCCAGCAGCTTTAGGACAGCTAGCACAGATACGCAGTATTTT	CASSFRTASTDTQYF
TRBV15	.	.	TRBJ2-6	TGTGCCACCAGCACCCAGACCCCCGGTGGGGCCAACGTCCTGACTTTC	CATSTQTPGGANVLTF
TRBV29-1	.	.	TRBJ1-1	TGCAGCGTCAGGGAAGAGGGGCACACTGAAGCTTTCTTT	CSVREEGHTEAFF
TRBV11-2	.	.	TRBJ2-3	TGTGCCAGCAGCGGCGATACGCAGTATTTT	CASSGDTQYF
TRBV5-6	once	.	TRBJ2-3	TGTGCCAGCAGCTTGGCTCGTGGACGCTTGGGGCAGTATTTT	CASSLARGRLGQYF
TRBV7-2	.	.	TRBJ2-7	TGTGCCAGCAGCGACGTGGGTTTCAGAGAACCCTACGAGCAGTACTTC	CASSDVGFREPYEQYF
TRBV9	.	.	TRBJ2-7	TGTGCCAGCAGCGTAGGAGGGGCTTACTCCTACGAGCAGTACTTC	CASSVGGAYSYEQYF
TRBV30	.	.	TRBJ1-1	TGTGCCTGGATACCCCCGGGGGTTCCCACTGAAGCTTTCTTT	CAWIPPGVPTEAFF
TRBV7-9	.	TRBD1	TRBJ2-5	TGTGCCAGCAGCCTAAACTCTGGACAGGAAGAGACCCAGTACTTC	CASSLNSGQEETQYF
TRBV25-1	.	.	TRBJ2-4	TGTGCCAGCAGTGTAGCTGGGAGCGGTCCGGGAAAGGACATTCAGTACTTC	CASSVAGSGPGKDIQYF
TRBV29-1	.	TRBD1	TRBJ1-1	TGCAGCGTTTCCCCCGCTAAGGGGGCAGGGAACACTGAAGCTTTCTTT	CSVSPAKGAGNTEAFF
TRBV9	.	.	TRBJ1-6	TGTGCCAGCAGCGCGGCAGGGATGAATTCACCCCTCCACTTT	CASSAAGMNSPLHF
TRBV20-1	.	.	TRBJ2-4	TGCAGTGCTAGAGAACTCGGCATTCAGTACTTC	CSARELGIQYF
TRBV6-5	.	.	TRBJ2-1	TGTGCCAGCAGGGATCACCAGGGGTACAATGAGCAGTTCTTC	CASRDHQGYNEQFF
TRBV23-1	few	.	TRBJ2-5	TGCGCCAGCACAGACGGAGGGGTCGTACGGGAGACCCAGTACTTC	CASTDGGVVRETQYF
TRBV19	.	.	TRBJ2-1	TGTGCCAGTAGCGTAGAGGGTTTCTCCTACAATGAGCAGTTCTTC	CASSVEGFSYNEQFF
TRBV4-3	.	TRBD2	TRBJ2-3	TGCGCCAGCAGCCAAGGGTTAGCGGGCCTTAGCACAGATACGCAGTATTTT	CASSQGLAGLSTDTQYF
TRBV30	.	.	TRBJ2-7	TGTGCCTGGGCCAGACAGTTCAGCTCCTACGAGCAGTACTTC	CAWARQFSSYEQYF
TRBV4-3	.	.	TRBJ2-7	TGCGCCAGCAGCCAAGATTCCGGGGGCTACGAGCAGTACTTC	CASSQDSGGYEQYF
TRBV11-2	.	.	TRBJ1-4	TGTGCCAGCAGCCTACAGGGAACCACTAATGAAAAACTGTTTTTT	CASSLQGTTNEKLFF
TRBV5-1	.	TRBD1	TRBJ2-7	TGCGCCAGCAGCTTCACAGGGGGCGAATCCTACGAGCAGTACTTC	CASSFTGGESYEQYF
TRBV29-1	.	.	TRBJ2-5	TGCAGCGTCGCTTGGGGTGACGGGAAACAAGAGACCCAGTACTTC	CSVAWGDGKQETQYF
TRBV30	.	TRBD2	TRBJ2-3	TGTGCCTGGAGTACTAGCGGGGCGGCTAGCACAGATACGCAGTATTTT	CAWSTSGAASTDTQYF
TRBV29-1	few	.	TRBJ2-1	TGCAGCGTTGATACAGGGATCGGAGACAATGAGCAGTTCTTC	CSVDTGIGDNEQFF
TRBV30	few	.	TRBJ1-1	TGTGCCTGGAGTGCGGCGAGGCGGACTGAAGCTTTCTTT	CAWSAARRTEAFF
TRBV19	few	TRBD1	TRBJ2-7	TGTGCCAGTAGATCCGGACAGGGCTACGAGCAGTACTTC	CASRSGQGYEQYF
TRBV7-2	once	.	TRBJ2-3	TGTGCCAGCAGCTTAGGAAGCACAGATACGCAGTATTTT	CASSLGSTDTQYF
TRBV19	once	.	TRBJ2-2	TGTGCCAGTAGCTTGCCCCGCGGGGAGCTGTTTTTT	CASSLPRGELFF
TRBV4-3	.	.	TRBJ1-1	TGCGCCAGCAGCCCCGACACACTCAGAGTCATGAACACTGAAGCTTTCTTT	CASSPDTLRVMNTEAFF
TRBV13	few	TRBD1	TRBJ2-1	TGTGCCAGCAGCCGACAGGGGGGGAATGAGCAGTTCTTC	CASSRQGGNEQFF
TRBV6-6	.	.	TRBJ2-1	TGTGCCAGCAGTACTGGGGGGTATGAGCAGTTCTTC	CASSTGGYEQFF
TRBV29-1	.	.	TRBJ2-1	TGCAGCGGGACGGCTTCCTACAATGAGCAGTTCTTC	CSGTASYNEQFF
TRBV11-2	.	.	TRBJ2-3	TGTGCCAGCAGCTTAGACTGGGGCGGCACAGATACGCAGTATTTT	CASSLDWGGTDTQYF
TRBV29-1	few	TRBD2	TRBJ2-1	TGCAGCGCATCTAGACTAGCGTACAATGAGCAGTTCTTC	CSASRLAYNEQFF
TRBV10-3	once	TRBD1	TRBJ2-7	TGTGCCATCAGTCACAGGGGTGGTACCTACGAGCAGTACTTC	CAISHRGGTYEQYF
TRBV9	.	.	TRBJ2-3	TGTGCCAGCAGCGACCCTATCCCAGCGGAGGGCACAGATACGCAGTATTTT	CASSDPIPAEGTDTQYF